This TCR beta chain emerged from a study of T cell repertoires in cytomegalovirus infection. Looking at the study overall: Both CMV infection and a matching HLA type were indicated by public TCR beta signatures. Study conclusions and caveats: CMV carriers having the relevant HLA were flagged by cumulative public TCR beta family frequency. In two of eight donors, the top clonotype was HLA-C-restricted CMV-specific.

TCRdb redid the calling of the reads with MiXCR, one entry per CDR3 protein. Of approximately 500,000 distinct CDR3 sequences in the sample, 16% are singletons; the top ten hold roughly 25%. Germline lookup yields CDR1 MNHEY and CDR2 SMNVEV (reference sequence). V lost 4 bases to trimming and J lost 1 base; unmatched junction nucleotides: 12. The CDR3 extends over 17 amino acids. Details on this clonotype: Its antigen is unidentified.

The V call is TRBV27, the J call TRBJ1-1; 7 nucleotides align to TRBD1. The sample taken for sequencing was CD8+ T cells from PBMCs. The TCR comes from a human donor in good health (CMV status not recorded). Some clones in this sample may be carry-over from other donors' samples. In DNA form, the CDR3 reads TGTGCCAGCAGTTCACTTAACACAGGGGAATGGAACACTGAAGCTTTCTTT. It translates to CASSSLNTGEWNTEAFF.